The 11 T cell receptor beta chains below come from one sample, sequenced in a study of CD8 T cells in Susac syndrome. Random hexamers primed reverse transcription of about 0.5 to 1 ug RNA. TCRdb passed the immunoSEQ multiplex PCR reads through MiXCR, listing each CDR3 protein once. The sample includes some 300,000 distinct CDR3 sequences, around 91% of them seen just once. The sequenced sample consisted of CD8+ T cells from PBMCs. The receptor source for this set is a human donor with multiple sclerosis.

This CDR3 is CASSYGTAMNTEAFF. The CDR3 bases are TGTGCCAGCAGCTACGGGACAGCTATGAACACTGAAGCTTTCTTT. V usage is TRBV14 and J usage is TRBJ1-1; 7 nucleotides line up with TRBD1. CDR1 and CDR2 (germline): SGHDN, FVKESK. V shed 5 bases and J 0 bases; nucleotides not matched to a gene: 6. The length of the CDR3 is 15 residues.

The CDR3 DNA reads TGTGCCAGTAGTATAGGGGATGGCACTGAAGCTTTCTTT. Amino acids: CASSIGDGTEAFF. The chain carries TRBV19 and TRBJ1-1; unclear D gene. This CDR3 contains 13 residues. V was shortened by 1 base and J by 4 bases, with 7 bases between the two germline ends. Germline assignment: CDR1 LNHDA and CDR2 SQIVND (reference sequence).

V usage is TRBV7-9 and J usage is TRBJ1-4; D is unclear. Per the germline V gene, CDR1 is SEHNR and CDR2 is FQNEAQ (reference sequence). The CDR3 extends over 15 amino acids. Trimming took off 1 base at V and 4 bases at J, with 10 bases between the two ends. The CDR3 region has the DNA TGTGCCAGCAGCTTAGAGGCAGCTTATAATGAAAAACTGTTTTTT. It is translated as CASSLEAAYNEKLFF.

With respect to this clonotype: At one of its ends the junction is not consistent with the germline gene, which may arise from a read error. V and J are TRBV4-2 and TRBJ2-2; weak D call: TRBD2 (5 bases). This CDR3 has 14 residues. Germline V gene data show CDR1 as LGHNA and CDR2 as YNFKEQ. CDR3 region: CASSQEDYTGELFF. The CDR3 nucleotides read TGTGCCAGCAGCCAAGAAGACTACACTGGGGAGCTGTTTTTT.

The gene calls are TRBV10-3 and TRBJ2-1, with 14 bases that match TRBD2. Germline V gene data show CDR1 as ENHRY and CDR2 as SYGVKD. The CDR3 has 16 residues. V was clipped by 1 base and J by 10 bases; unmatched bases: 6. CDR3 sequence reads: CAISEWGTSGSMEQFF. The CDR3 DNA is TGTGCCATCAGTGAGTGGGGGACTAGCGGGAGCATGGAGCAGTTCTTC.

Here the CDR3 reads CASSIVWGGNTEAFF. DNA of the CDR3: TGTGCCAGTAGTATAGTTTGGGGAGGGAACACTGAAGCTTTCTTT. The genes are TRBV19 and TRBJ1-1; no clear D. This CDR3 is 15 amino acids long. The V gene lost 1 base and the J gene lost 1 base, with 10 bases spanning the gap. The germline V gene has CDR1 LNHDA and CDR2 SQIVND (reference sequence).

The chain links TRBV29-1 to TRBJ1-2, with D uncertain. Trimming stripped 0 bases from V and 2 bases from J, with 19 bases between. CDR3 size: 17 residues. The germline V gene has CDR1 SQVTM and CDR2 ANQGSEA. CDR3 region: CSVEDRSDMPPNYGYTF. CDR3 bases: TGCAGCGTTGAAGATCGATCAGATATGCCTCCAAACTATGGCTACACCTTC.

V gene TRBV20-1 combines with J gene TRBJ2-4; 7 bases are shared with TRBD1. CDR3 length: 13 amino acids. Per the germline V gene, CDR1 is DFQATT and CDR2 is SNEGSKA (reference sequence). CDR3 sequence: CKASEQGQNIQYF. CDR3 in DNA: TGCAAAGCCAGCGAACAGGGGCAAAACATTCAGTACTTC.

This clonotype occurred once. The CDR3 protein is CSARRETYNEQFF. The CDR3 nucleotides are TGCAGTGCTAGGCGGGAGACCTACAATGAGCAGTTCTTC. The chain recombines TRBV20-1 with TRBJ2-1; 7 nucleotides match TRBD2. Germline V gene sequence: CDR1 DFQATT, CDR2 SNEGSKA (reference sequence). The V segment lost 3 bases and the J segment 2 bases; nucleotides outside the gene matches: 1. The CDR3 consists of 13 residues.

This chain links TRBV25-1 with TRBJ2-3; the D is unclear. The CDR3 spans 17 residues. V was trimmed by 5 bases and J by 3 bases, leaving 21 bases between them. Germline V gene lookup returns CDR1 MGHDK and CDR2 SYGVNS. CDR3 DNA sequence: TGTGCCAGCAGTCAAAACCCGACCGTGTTTCAGACAGATACGCAGTATTTT. It encodes CASSQNPTVFQTDTQYF. The full variable domain, rest sourced from reference TRBV25-1 and TRBJ2-3, is EADIYQTPRYLVIGTGKKITLECSQTMGHDKMYWYQQDPGMELHLIHYSYGVNSTEKGDLSSESTVSRIRTEHFPLTLESARPSHTSQYLCASSQNPTVFQTDTQYFGPGTRLTVL.

The chain couples TRBV13 to TRBJ2-2, with 7 bases fitting TRBD1. The CDR3 consists of 15 residues. CDR1 is PRHDT and CDR2 is FYEKMQ in the germline V gene (reference sequence). The ends lost 4 bases at V and 4 bases at J; junction bases unmatched: 6. CDR3 loop: CASSSTGQPTGELFF. Here the CDR3 DNA reads TGTGCCAGCAGCTCCACGGGACAGCCCACCGGGGAGCTGTTTTTT.